This T cell receptor beta chain was found in a study of cytomegalovirus exposure and HLA in healthy donors. This CDR3 region has 15 residues. Germline CDR1 SGHTA, CDR2 FQGTGA. V lost 5 bases and J lost 2, with 14 bases in between. The PCR ran on 60 Vbeta and 13 Jbeta primers. Repertoires were generated with immunoSEQ multiplex PCR, while TCRdb's copy carries only in-frame clones and drops some. The sample holds 150,000 to 200,000 clones, just over 75% seen once. This clone was detected only once. Likely unrecorded immune exposures existed in these nominally healthy donors. V is TRBV7-3 and J is TRBJ2-3; the D gene is possibly TRBD2 (5 bases). This TCR derives from a man younger than 40 in good health and CMV-seronegative. Sample: PBMCs. The CDR3 reads CASSPRGSITDTQYF. CDR3 coding DNA: TGTGCCAGCAGCCCCCGGGGTTCAATCACAGATACGCAGTATTTT.